A selection of T cell receptor beta chains follows, all from one sample in a study of blood T cell repertoires in COVID-19. The repertoire was sequenced with immunoSEQ multiplex PCR; TCRdb's copy has only in-frame clones and lacks some. Of over 300,000 clones listed, 90% are singletons. Sample: peripheral blood. These receptors originate from a man aged 18 to 35 with active or convalescent COVID-19. CDR3s include the opening cysteine and the closing phenylalanine or tryptophan. Fields, in order: CDR3 length, D gene, clone size, J gene, V gene, CDR3 DNA, CDR3 protein. A D gene is named only where the DNA matches it firmly. Clone size is shown for a subset of rows, as once, few, many or a class of expanded clone.

CDR3 length: 14
D gene: NA
clone size: NA
J gene: TRBJ1-5
V gene: TRBV18
CDR3 DNA: TGTGCCAGCTCCCATGGACAGTCCAATCAGCCCCAGCATTTT
CDR3 protein: CASSHGQSNQPQHF

CDR3 length: 15
D gene: NA
clone size: NA
J gene: TRBJ1-5
V gene: TRBV19
CDR3 DNA: TGTGCCAGTAGTATACTCAACAGCTATGATCAGCCCCAGCATTTT
CDR3 protein: CASSILNSYDQPQHF

CDR3 length: 10
D gene: NA
clone size: once
J gene: TRBJ1-2
V gene: TRBV20-1
CDR3 DNA: TGCAGTGGAATTAGTGAGGGCTACACCTTC
CDR3 protein: CSGISEGYTF

CDR3 length: 16
D gene: NA
clone size: NA
J gene: TRBJ1-2
V gene: TRBV4-1
CDR3 DNA: TGCGCCAGCAGCCTCAAAAACGGGAAAGCTAACTATGGCTACACCTTC
CDR3 protein: CASSLKNGKANYGYTF

CDR3 length: 11
D gene: NA
clone size: NA
J gene: TRBJ1-1
V gene: TRBV12-3/TRBV12-4
CDR3 DNA: TGTGCCAGCATCATCTACAGTGAAGCTTTCTTT
CDR3 protein: CASIIYSEAFF

CDR3 length: 13
D gene: NA
clone size: NA
J gene: TRBJ1-5
V gene: TRBV21-1
CDR3 DNA: TGTGCCAGCATCCGACGGGGCAATCAGCCCCAGCATTTT
CDR3 protein: CASIRRGNQPQHF

CDR3 length: 13
D gene: NA
clone size: NA
J gene: TRBJ1-2
V gene: TRBV19
CDR3 DNA: TGTGCCGTACACGACGGGGTTCAGTATGGCTACACCTTC
CDR3 protein: CAVHDGVQYGYTF

CDR3 length: 18
D gene: NA
clone size: NA
J gene: TRBJ2-7
V gene: TRBV18
CDR3 DNA: TGTGCCAGCTCCCGGAACGTTGTGGATAGCGGCCTCAGCTACGAGCAGTACTTC
CDR3 protein: CASSRNVVDSGLSYEQYF

CDR3 length: 14
D gene: TRBD2
clone size: NA
J gene: TRBJ2-1
V gene: TRBV5-4
CDR3 DNA: TGTGCCAGCAGCCCGACAGCGGGGGGGAATGAGCAGTTCTTC
CDR3 protein: CASSPTAGGNEQFF

CDR3 length: 18
D gene: TRBD1
clone size: NA
J gene: TRBJ1-5
V gene: TRBV11-2
CDR3 DNA: TGTGCCAGCAGCTTAGATGGTACAGGGGGTTCGGGCAATCAGCCCCAGCATTTT
CDR3 protein: CASSLDGTGGSGNQPQHF

CDR3 length: 14
D gene: NA
clone size: few
J gene: TRBJ1-3
V gene: TRBV9
CDR3 DNA: TGTGCCAGCAGCGTAGCGGAGTCTGGAAACACCATATATTTT
CDR3 protein: CASSVAESGNTIYF

CDR3 length: 11
D gene: NA
clone size: NA
J gene: TRBJ2-7
V gene: TRBV6-4
CDR3 DNA: TGTGCCAGCAGGGGACTCGACGAGCAGTACTTC
CDR3 protein: CASRGLDEQYF

CDR3 length: 15
D gene: NA
clone size: NA
J gene: TRBJ2-5
V gene: TRBV24-1
CDR3 DNA: TGTGCCACCAGTGGGGCAGGCACCTACCAAGAGACCCAGTACTTC
CDR3 protein: CATSGAGTYQETQYF

CDR3 length: 17
D gene: TRBD2
clone size: once
J gene: TRBJ2-7
V gene: TRBV7-9
CDR3 DNA: TGTGCCAGCAGCCCGGGACTAGCGGGAGGACCCTCCTACGAGCAGTACTTC
CDR3 protein: CASSPGLAGGPSYEQYF

CDR3 length: 14
D gene: NA
clone size: NA
J gene: TRBJ2-7
V gene: TRBV7-9
CDR3 DNA: TGTGCCAGCAGCTTAGTAACTAGGGCCTACGAGCAGTACTTC
CDR3 protein: CASSLVTRAYEQYF

CDR3 length: 15
D gene: NA
clone size: NA
J gene: TRBJ2-5
V gene: TRBV4-2
CDR3 DNA: TGTGCCAGCAGCCCAGGGGACCTCGGACATGGGACCCAGTACTTC
CDR3 protein: CASSPGDLGHGTQYF

CDR3 length: 16
D gene: TRBD2
clone size: NA
J gene: TRBJ2-3
V gene: TRBV19
CDR3 DNA: TGTGCCAGTAGTGGTAGGACTAGCGGCGGCCCCGATACGCAGTATTTT
CDR3 protein: CASSGRTSGGPDTQYF

CDR3 length: 14
D gene: NA
clone size: NA
J gene: TRBJ1-6
V gene: TRBV4-1
CDR3 DNA: TGCGCCAGCAGAGCGGGCACCTATAATTCACCCCTCCACTTT
CDR3 protein: CASRAGTYNSPLHF

CDR3 length: 15
D gene: TRBD2
clone size: NA
J gene: TRBJ2-1
V gene: TRBV29-1
CDR3 DNA: TGCAGCGTCGAGGGACTAGCGGAAACGGACAATGAGCAGTTCTTC
CDR3 protein: CSVEGLAETDNEQFF

CDR3 length: 16
D gene: NA
clone size: once
J gene: TRBJ2-7
V gene: TRBV6-5
CDR3 DNA: TGTGCCAGCAGTTACTCCCACGGCGGATCGCCCTACGAGCAGTACTTC
CDR3 protein: CASSYSHGGSPYEQYF

CDR3 length: 17
D gene: NA
clone size: NA
J gene: TRBJ1-1
V gene: TRBV14
CDR3 DNA: TGTGCCAGCAGCCAAGCGCTGGGAGGCATCATGAACACTGAAGCTTTCTTT
CDR3 protein: CASSQALGGIMNTEAFF

CDR3 length: 15
D gene: TRBD1
clone size: NA
J gene: TRBJ1-1
V gene: TRBV6-5
CDR3 DNA: TGTGCCAGCAGTTACTCTCTGACAGGGGGAACAGCAGCTTTCTTT
CDR3 protein: CASSYSLTGGTAAFF

CDR3 length: 14
D gene: TRBD1
clone size: NA
J gene: TRBJ1-2
V gene: TRBV29-1
CDR3 DNA: TGCAGCGTTGAAAAGGGGGCCTCGGGTTTGGGCTACACCTTC
CDR3 protein: CSVEKGASGLGYTF

CDR3 length: 16
D gene: NA
clone size: NA
J gene: TRBJ1-1
V gene: TRBV11-3
CDR3 DNA: TGTGCCAGCAGCTTAGGGGGCGGTTTATTGGGAACTGAAGCTTTCTTT
CDR3 protein: CASSLGGGLLGTEAFF

CDR3 length: 15
D gene: TRBD1
clone size: once
J gene: TRBJ2-1
V gene: TRBV3-1/TRBV3-2
CDR3 DNA: TGTGCCAGCAGCCAGGACAGGGTGTTCTACAATGAGCAGTTCTTC
CDR3 protein: CASSQDRVFYNEQFF

CDR3 length: 15
D gene: NA
clone size: NA
J gene: TRBJ1-6
V gene: TRBV9
CDR3 DNA: TGTGCCAGCAGCGTAGGGGGATCCGGAGGGTCACCCCTCCACTTT
CDR3 protein: CASSVGGSGGSPLHF

CDR3 length: 13
D gene: NA
clone size: NA
J gene: TRBJ1-2
V gene: TRBV12-3/TRBV12-4
CDR3 DNA: TGTGCCAGCACGGTCGCACTTAACTATGGCTACACCTTC
CDR3 protein: CASTVALNYGYTF

CDR3 length: 14
D gene: NA
clone size: NA
J gene: TRBJ1-1
V gene: TRBV7-3
CDR3 DNA: TGTGCCAGCAGCTTATCCGGGGTCCAGACTGAAGCTTTCTTT
CDR3 protein: CASSLSGVQTEAFF

CDR3 length: 12
D gene: NA
clone size: NA
J gene: TRBJ1-1
V gene: TRBV20-1
CDR3 DNA: TGCAGTGCTAGTGCAGGGAACACTGAAGCTTTCTTT
CDR3 protein: CSASAGNTEAFF

CDR3 length: 14
D gene: NA
clone size: NA
J gene: TRBJ1-1
V gene: TRBV7-2
CDR3 DNA: TGTGCCAGCAAAGTCGGACTCGGGAACACTGAAGCTTTCTTT
CDR3 protein: CASKVGLGNTEAFF

CDR3 length: 15
D gene: TRBD2
clone size: NA
J gene: TRBJ2-7
V gene: TRBV7-2
CDR3 DNA: TGTGCCAGCAGCTTAACTGGTCTAGCGGGTTACGAGCAGTACTTC
CDR3 protein: CASSLTGLAGYEQYF

CDR3 length: 16
D gene: NA
clone size: NA
J gene: TRBJ2-1
V gene: TRBV24-1
CDR3 DNA: TGTGCCACCAGTGATGCCGTACAAACATCCCAGAATGAGCAGTTCTTC
CDR3 protein: CATSDAVQTSQNEQFF

CDR3 length: 17
D gene: NA
clone size: NA
J gene: TRBJ2-1
V gene: TRBV6-1
CDR3 DNA: TGTGCCAGCAGTGACCCTCGAAGAGGGGGACCAGGGAATGAGCAGTTCTTC
CDR3 protein: CASSDPRRGGPGNEQFF

CDR3 length: 14
D gene: TRBD1
clone size: NA
J gene: TRBJ2-7
V gene: TRBV4-3
CDR3 DNA: TGCGCCAGCAGCCAAGGGACAGGGGAGTACGAGCAGTACTTC
CDR3 protein: CASSQGTGEYEQYF

CDR3 length: 15
D gene: TRBD1
clone size: NA
J gene: TRBJ1-5
V gene: TRBV7-2
CDR3 DNA: TGTGCCAGCAGCGTCGCGACAGGGCATGGTCAGCCCCAGCATTTT
CDR3 protein: CASSVATGHGQPQHF